This T cell receptor (beta chain) was recovered during a study of T cells in narcolepsy. Study in general: Donors had narcolepsy type 1 or type 2, or were healthy controls. Points from the study as a whole: Blood of same and different patients, but not healthy controls, reportedly held recurring autoreactive clonotypes. Some memory CD4+ repertoires had no autoreactive clone sequences. HCRT-specific and TRIB2-specific autoreactive clonotypes appeared among same-patient CSF and blood CD4+ clonotypes.

Profiled with immunoSEQ multiplex PCR; TCRdb holds only in-frame clones, not every one. The sample contains tens of thousands of clones, roughly 79% of which appear only once. The sample holds a few counts of this clone. The target antigen is unknown. CDR3 length: 14 amino acids. Germline values: CDR1 MNHNS, CDR2 SASEGT. V shed 5 bases, J shed 4 bases, and the junction held 6 bases outside the gene matches. The chain is built from TRBV6-1 and TRBJ2-7, with 9 bases matching TRBD1. This receptor was identified in a human donor in good health. Material for sequencing was memory (CD45RA-) CD4+ T cells from blood. CDR3 in DNA: TGTGCCAGCAGTTCCGGACAGGGGATATACGAGCAGTACTTC. Encoded protein: CASSSGQGIYEQYF.